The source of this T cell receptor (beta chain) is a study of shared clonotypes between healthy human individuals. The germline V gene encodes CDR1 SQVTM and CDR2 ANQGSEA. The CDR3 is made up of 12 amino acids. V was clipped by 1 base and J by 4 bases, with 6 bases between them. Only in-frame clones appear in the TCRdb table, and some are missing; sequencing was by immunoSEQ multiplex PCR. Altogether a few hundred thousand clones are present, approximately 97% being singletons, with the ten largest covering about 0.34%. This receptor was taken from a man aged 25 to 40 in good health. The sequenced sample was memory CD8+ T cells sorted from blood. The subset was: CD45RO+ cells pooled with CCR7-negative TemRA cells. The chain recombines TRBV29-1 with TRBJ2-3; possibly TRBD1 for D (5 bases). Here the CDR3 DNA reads TGCAGCGTTGAAGGGGGCGCAGATACGCAGTATTTT. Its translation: CSVEGGADTQYF.